The following is a TCR beta chain sequence with its context. The sample is drawn from a study of blood T cell repertoires in COVID-19. On the study more broadly: The cDNA or gDNA used as material had been derived from T cells, B-cell-depleted T cells, or PBMCs.

All recovered Cohort 3 donors got two negative PCRs, got clearance, or saw symptom resolution. Per the original data handling: Counts of nucleated cells, estimated from reference gene primer amplification, were obtained. This table comes from immunoSEQ multiplex PCR, and its TCRdb copy is limited to in-frame clones, with some not included. V, J and clone size are those of that table, while D and trimming were read from the DNA. The sample yields 200,000 to 250,000 clones, more than 80% seen once. Germline V CDR1 and CDR2: SGHVS, FQNEAQ. The CDR3 length is 15 residues. V was shortened by 5 bases and J by 2 bases, with 13 bases between the two germline ends.

This TCR derives from a man in his fifties or sixties who had recovered from COVID-19. The specimen sequenced was PBMCs or T cells enriched from blood (not recorded which). This rearrangement joins TRBV7-8 to TRBJ1-5; D is perhaps TRBD1 (5 bases). CDR3 region: CASSNGGIGNQPQHF. The CDR3 bases are TGTGCCAGCAGCAACGGGGGGATCGGCAATCAGCCCCAGCATTTT.